Below are 20 T cell receptor beta chains sequenced from a single sample in a study of OX40 agonist ivuxolimab in advanced cancers. The table came from immunoSEQ multiplex PCR; TCRdb's copy has only in-frame clones and leaves some out. The data hold roughly 42,000 clones, with approximately 90% observed a single time. Material: CD4+ or CD8+ T cells sorted from blood, obtained in a trial of the OX40 agonist ivuxolimab. Receptors originate from an adult with an advanced solid tumor such as melanoma, head and neck, liver or kidney cancer.

The chain joins TRBV19 to TRBJ2-1; TRBD2 aligns across 10 bases. The CDR3 length is 17 residues. Germline V gives CDR1 LNHDA, CDR2 SQIVND (reference sequence). The V gene end was trimmed by 4 bases and the J gene end by 6 bases; junction bases not matched to a gene: 12. CDR3 DNA: TGTGCCAGTAGTAAGACCGCCGGGACTAGCGTCGTCAATGAGCAGTTCTTC. Translating it yields CASSKTAGTSVVNEQFF.

Concerning this clone: Other DNA sequences in this sample translate to the same CDR3. The rearrangement uses TRBV19 and TRBJ2-7; D gene ambiguous. V dropped 1 base and J dropped 4 bases, with 2 bases sitting between them. Germline CDR1 is LNHDA and CDR2 is SQIVND (reference sequence). The CDR3 is 11 amino acids. CDR3 loop: CASSIGYEQYF. The CDR3 coding sequence is TGTGCCAGTAGTATAGGGTACGAGCAGTACTTC.

The chain combines TRBV9 with TRBJ2-2, with 16 positions matching TRBD2. Looked up from germline, CDR1 is SGDLS and CDR2 is YYNGEE. CDR3 length equals 17 residues. Unmatched junction bases numbered 6, after V lost 2 bases and J lost 8 bases. CDR3 sequence reads: CASSVQPGLAGGGELFF. CDR3 in DNA: TGTGCCAGCAGCGTGCAACCGGGACTAGCGGGAGGGGGGGAGCTGTTTTTT.

The chain links TRBV19 to TRBJ2-7, with D uncertain. Germline CDR1 LNHDA, CDR2 SQIVND (reference sequence). This CDR3 spans 12 amino acids. Trimming left V 3 bases short and J 7 bases short, with 10 bases between. CDR3 sequence reads: CASSINSLEQYF. DNA of the CDR3: TGTGCCAGTAGTATTAACAGCCTTGAGCAGTACTTC.

This chain joins TRBV2 and TRBJ2-1; D unresolved. CDR3 length equals 15 residues. With 2 bases removed from V and 2 bases from J, the gap between germline ends came to 10 bases. The germline gives CDR1 SNHLY, CDR2 FYNNEI. This CDR3 is CASSESREAYNEQFF. CDR3 nucleotides: TGTGCCAGCAGTGAATCCAGAGAGGCCTACAATGAGCAGTTCTTC.

This rearrangement joins TRBV6-4 to TRBJ2-3; weak D call: TRBD2 (5 bases). The ends were cut back, 0 bases at V and 1 base at J, with 11 bases in the middle. The CDR3 is made up of 16 amino acids. Germline CDR1 MRHNA, CDR2 SNTAGT. CDR3 in DNA: TGTGCCAGCAGTGACTCGTCGGGGTCAGGCACAGATACGCAGTATTTT. The encoded protein is CASSDSSGSGTDTQYF.

The rearrangement joins TRBV5-1 to TRBJ2-7; TRBD1 aligns across 9 bases. The CDR3 is 13 amino acids. The ends lost 0 bases at V and 5 bases at J; junction bases unmatched: 0. Germline lookup yields CDR1 SGHRS and CDR2 YFSETQ. The CDR3 DNA sequence: TGCGCCAGCAGCTTGGGACAGGGGGACGAGCAGTACTTC. It specifies CASSLGQGDEQYF.

This clone was observed a single time. The same CDR3 is also encoded by other DNA sequences in this sample. The chain carries TRBV28 and TRBJ2-7; a possible D gene is TRBD1 (6 bases). The germline gives CDR1 MDHEN, CDR2 SYDVKM. The CDR3 length is 14 residues. V was clipped by 7 bases and J by 0 bases, with 13 bases between them. Written as DNA, the CDR3 is TGTGCCAGCATTCCGGGACACCTCTCCTACGAGCAGTACTTC. Protein: CASIPGHLSYEQYF.

This clone was seen once. This chain links TRBV27 with TRBJ2-7; 14 positions agree with TRBD2. The CDR3 is 15 residues long. The V and J ends lost 4 bases and 2 bases, in that order; junction bases with no gene match: 1. Germline-derived CDR1 and CDR2 are MNHEY and SMNVEV (reference sequence). The CDR3 sequence: CASSWGLAGAYEQYF. In nucleotides, the CDR3 is TGTGCCAGCAGTTGGGGACTAGCGGGAGCCTACGAGCAGTACTTC.

The V gene is TRBV27, the J gene TRBJ2-7; D gene ambiguous. CDR3 length: 16 residues. The V end was cut by 2 bases, the J end by 0 bases, with 14 bases between. Germline-derived CDR1 and CDR2 are MNHEY and SMNVEV (reference sequence). CDR3 DNA: TGTGCCAGCAGTTTAATTAGAGCAGGTGGCTCCTACGAGCAGTACTTC. It translates to CASSLIRAGGSYEQYF.

CDR3 amino acids: CASSFFRTSNYEQYF. The CDR3 coding sequence is TGTGCCAGCAGTTTCTTCAGGACTAGCAACTACGAGCAGTACTTC. The chain joins TRBV5-5 to TRBJ2-7, with 8 bases matching TRBD2. CDR3 size: 15 residues. J gave up 3 bases and V 5 bases, and 10 bases lay outside the gene matches. The germline V gene has CDR1 SGHKS and CDR2 YYEKEE (reference sequence).

The V call is TRBV30, the J call TRBJ2-4; no clear D gene. Per the germline V gene, CDR1 is GTSNPN and CDR2 is SVGIG (reference sequence). Trimming removed 1 base at V and 5 bases at J, with 6 bases between. The CDR3 has 12 residues. CDR3 sequence reads: CAWSDNQNIQYF. The CDR3 DNA reads TGTGCCTGGAGTGACAACCAAAACATTCAGTACTTC. The full variable domain, in which reference TRBV30 and TRBJ2-4 provide the parts outside the CDR3, is SQTIHQWPATLVQPVGSPLSLECTVEGTSNPNLYWYRQAAGRGLQLLFYSVGIGQISSEVPQNLSASRPQDRQFILSSKKLLLSDSGFYLCAWSDNQNIQYFGAGTRLSVL.

The chain employs TRBV6-1 and TRBJ2-2; no clear D. This CDR3 region has 14 residues. V was shortened by 2 bases and J by 10 bases, with 14 bases between the two germline ends. Germline CDR1 MNHNS, CDR2 SASEGT. The CDR3 spells CASSEIDRTPELFF. DNA for the CDR3: TGTGCCAGCAGTGAAATCGACCGGACCCCGGAGCTGTTTTTT.

The V gene is TRBV10-2, the J gene TRBJ2-1; 14 bases line up with TRBD2. The CDR3 contains 17 residues. Losses at the gene ends were 4 bases for V and 8 bases for J; bases not matched to a gene: 10. CDR1 is WSHSY and CDR2 is SAAADI in the germline V gene. Written as DNA, the CDR3 is TGCGCCAGCAGTGGGGGACTAGCGGGAGATCTGGGGGATGAGCAGTTCTTC. Protein product: CASSGGLAGDLGDEQFF.

The rearrangement links TRBV19 to TRBJ2-7, with 10 bases fitting TRBD2. V shed 5 bases and J 5 bases; nucleotides not matched to a gene: 9. The CDR3 is made up of 15 amino acids. Germline V CDR1 and CDR2: LNHDA, SQIVND (reference sequence). The CDR3 sequence: CASSASSSGSHEQYF. The CDR3 region has the DNA TGTGCCAGTAGTGCATCGTCTAGCGGGAGCCACGAGCAGTACTTC.

Here the CDR3 DNA reads TGTGCCAGCAGCACCCTGCGGGGGATCTACAATGAGCAGTTCTTC. This gives the protein CASSTLRGIYNEQFF. V usage is TRBV28 and J usage is TRBJ2-1, with TRBD2 matching 7 bases. The trim removed 6 bases at V and 3 bases at J, leaving 8 bases unmatched. Germline loops: CDR1 MDHEN, CDR2 SYDVKM. The CDR3 is 15 residues long.

The genes are TRBV2 and TRBJ2-7, with 11 bases aligning to TRBD2. The CDR3 has 15 residues. The germline CDR1 and CDR2 sequences are SNHLY and FYNNEI. The ends lost 6 bases at V and 1 base at J; junction bases unmatched: 5. The CDR3 protein is CASSPGLAGSYEQYF. The CDR3 bases are TGTGCCAGCAGCCCCGGACTAGCGGGTTCCTACGAGCAGTACTTC.

This clone was picked up one time. This chain uses TRBV30 with TRBJ2-7; possibly TRBD2 for D (5 bases). The CDR3 contains 14 residues. Trimming pared 2 bases from V and 2 bases from J, leaving 13 bases between. Germline CDR1 is GTSNPN and CDR2 is SVGIG (reference sequence). The CDR3 here is CAWSPWTGAYEQYF. The DNA of the CDR3 is TGTGCCTGGAGTCCCTGGACTGGAGCCTACGAGCAGTACTTC.

The J gene is TRBJ2-2, the V gene TRBV13; perhaps TRBD2 as D (5 bases). Trimming took 0 bases from V and 1 from J, leaving 15 bases between them. The CDR3 extends over 18 amino acids. Germline CDR1 PRHDT, CDR2 FYEKMQ (reference sequence). The CDR3 sequence is CASSLGAPVALNTGELFF. The CDR3, as DNA: TGTGCCAGCAGCTTAGGCGCACCTGTAGCGCTGAACACCGGGGAGCTGTTTTTT.

The chain joins TRBV5-1 to TRBJ2-7; 7 positions match TRBD1. V gave up 4 bases and J gave up 2 bases; unmatched junction bases: 3. CDR3 length: 13 amino acids. Germline V CDR1 and CDR2: SGHRS, YFSETQ. The CDR3 nucleotides are TGCGCCAGCAGCGACAGGGACACCTACGAGCAGTACTTC. As protein: CASSDRDTYEQYF.